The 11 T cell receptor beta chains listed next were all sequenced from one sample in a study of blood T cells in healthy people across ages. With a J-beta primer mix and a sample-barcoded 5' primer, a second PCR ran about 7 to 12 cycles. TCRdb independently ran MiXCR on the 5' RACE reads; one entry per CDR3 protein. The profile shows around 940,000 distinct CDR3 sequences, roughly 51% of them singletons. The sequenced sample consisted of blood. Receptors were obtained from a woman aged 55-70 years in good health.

The DNA of the CDR3 is TGTGCCAGCAGGTTAAGGGACAATGAGCAGTTCTTC. Residues: CASRLRDNEQFF. The chain links TRBV27 to TRBJ2-1; D call uncertain. This CDR3 has 12 residues. CDR1 and CDR2 (germline): MNHEY, SMNVEV (reference sequence). V was shortened by 6 bases and J by 5 bases, with 8 bases between the two germline ends.

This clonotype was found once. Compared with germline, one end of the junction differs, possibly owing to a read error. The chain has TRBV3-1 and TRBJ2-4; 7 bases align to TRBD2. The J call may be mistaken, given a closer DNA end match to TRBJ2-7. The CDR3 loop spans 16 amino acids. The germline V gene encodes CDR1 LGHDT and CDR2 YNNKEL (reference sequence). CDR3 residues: CASSQIPSGGSCEQYF. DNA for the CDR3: TGTGCCAGCAGCCAAATTCCTTCCGGGGGGTCCTGCGAGCAGTACTTC.

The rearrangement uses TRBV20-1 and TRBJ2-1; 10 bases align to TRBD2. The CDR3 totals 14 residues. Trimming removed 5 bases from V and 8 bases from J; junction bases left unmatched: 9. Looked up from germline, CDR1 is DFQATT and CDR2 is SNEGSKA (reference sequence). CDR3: CSAPYSGRSYEQFF. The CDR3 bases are TGCAGTGCTCCCTATAGCGGGAGGTCGTATGAGCAGTTCTTC.

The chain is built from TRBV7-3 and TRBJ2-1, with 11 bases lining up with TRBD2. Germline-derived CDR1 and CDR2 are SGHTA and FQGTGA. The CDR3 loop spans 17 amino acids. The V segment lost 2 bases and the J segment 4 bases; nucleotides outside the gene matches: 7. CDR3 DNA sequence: TGTGCCAGCAGCTTAGGTGGGCTAGCGGGAGGTTACAATGAGCAGTTCTTC. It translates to CASSLGGLAGGYNEQFF.

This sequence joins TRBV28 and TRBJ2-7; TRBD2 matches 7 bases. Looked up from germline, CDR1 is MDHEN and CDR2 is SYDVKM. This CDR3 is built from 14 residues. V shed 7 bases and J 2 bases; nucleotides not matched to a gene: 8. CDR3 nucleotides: TGTGCCAGCAATTGGGCTAGCGGAACCTACGAGCAGTACTTC. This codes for CASNWASGTYEQYF.

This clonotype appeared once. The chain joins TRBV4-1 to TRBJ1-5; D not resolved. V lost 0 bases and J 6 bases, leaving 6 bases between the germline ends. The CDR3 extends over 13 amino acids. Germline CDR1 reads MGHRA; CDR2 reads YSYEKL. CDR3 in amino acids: CASSQDTPQPQHF. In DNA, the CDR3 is TGCGCCAGCAGCCAAGACACTCCTCAGCCCCAGCATTTT.

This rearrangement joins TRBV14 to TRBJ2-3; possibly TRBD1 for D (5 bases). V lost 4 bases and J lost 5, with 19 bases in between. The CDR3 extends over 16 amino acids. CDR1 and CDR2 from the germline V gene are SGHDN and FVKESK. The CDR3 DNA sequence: TGTGCCAGCAGCCCCCCAGGGCGATTGTTGGGAGATACGCAGTATTTT. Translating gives CASSPPGRLLGDTQYF. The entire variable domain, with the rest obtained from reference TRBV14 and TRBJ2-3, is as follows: EAGVTQFPSHSVIEKGQTVTLRCDPISGHDNLYWYRRVMGKEIKFLLHFVKESKQDESGMPNNRFLAERTGGTYSTLKVQPAELEDSGVYFCASSPPGRLLGDTQYFGPGTRLTVL.

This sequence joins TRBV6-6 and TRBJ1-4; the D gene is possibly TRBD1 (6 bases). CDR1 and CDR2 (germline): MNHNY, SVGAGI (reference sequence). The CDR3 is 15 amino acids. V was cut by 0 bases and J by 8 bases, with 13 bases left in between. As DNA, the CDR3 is TGTGCCAGCAGTTACTCGACAGGCCGTCAAGAAAAACTGTTTTTT. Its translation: CASSYSTGRQEKLFF.

The CDR3 protein is CAAARGALLSEQYF. In nucleotides, the CDR3 is TGTGCCGCTGCTAGGGGGGCGCTTCTCTCCGAGCAGTACTTC. The chain is built from TRBV28 and TRBJ2-7; D could derive from TRBD1 or TRBD2 (6 bases each). Trimming took off 11 bases at V and 6 bases at J, with 23 bases between the two ends. The CDR3 length is 14 residues. Per germline, CDR1 MDHEN and CDR2 SYDVKM.

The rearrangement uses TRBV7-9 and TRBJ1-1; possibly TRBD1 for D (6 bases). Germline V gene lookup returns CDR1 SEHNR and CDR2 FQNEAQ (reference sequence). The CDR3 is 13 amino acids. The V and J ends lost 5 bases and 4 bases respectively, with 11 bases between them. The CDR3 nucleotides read TGTGCCAGCAGCGTCAAAGGGGGCACTGAAGCTTTCTTT. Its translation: CASSVKGGTEAFF.

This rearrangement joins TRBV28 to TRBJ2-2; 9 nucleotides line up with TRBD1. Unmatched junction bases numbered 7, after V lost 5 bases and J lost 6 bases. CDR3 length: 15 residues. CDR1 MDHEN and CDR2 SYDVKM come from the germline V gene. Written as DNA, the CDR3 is TGTGCCAGCAGTCCCGGGACAGGGTTTTCCGGGGAGCTGTTTTTT. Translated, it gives CASSPGTGFSGELFF. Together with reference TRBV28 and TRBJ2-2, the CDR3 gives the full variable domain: DVKVTQSSRYLVKRTGEKVFLECVQDMDHENMFWYRQDPGLGLRLIYFSYDVKMKEKGDIPEGYSVSREKKERFSLILESASTNQTSMYLCASSPGTGFSGELFFGEGSRLTVL.